Shown below are 26 T cell receptor beta chains from a single sample sequenced in a study of shared T cell receptors in the human thymus. Generated by immunoSEQ multiplex PCR, the TCRdb table keeps only in-frame clones and is missing some. There are about 660,000 clones in the sample; around 87% occur only once, and just under 0.0095% lies in the top ten. The sample also formed part of further work on human thymus T cells.

Sequenced input: thymocytes. These receptor sequences come from a boy in the first two years of life with a congenital heart defect.

This clone was found a few times. This rearrangement joins TRBV6-5 to TRBJ1-4; possibly TRBD1 for D (5 bases). Trimming pared 10 bases from V and 6 bases from J, leaving 15 bases between. CDR3 length: 13 residues. Per germline, CDR1 MNHEY and CDR2 SVGAGI. CDR3 loop: CAIRGGSDEKLFF. The CDR3 nucleotides are TGTGCCATCCGCGGGGGAAGCGATGAAAAACTGTTTTTT.

V is TRBV5-1 and J is TRBJ2-1; 7 bases match TRBD2. Germline CDR1 is SGHRS and CDR2 is YFSETQ. The CDR3 is 14 amino acids. The junction had 10 bases not matched to a gene; V was cut back by 6 bases and J by 7 bases. The CDR3 DNA follows: TGCGCCAGCACGACTAGCACTAGAGTTAATGAGCAGTTCTTC. Its protein is CASTTSTRVNEQFF.

The J gene is TRBJ2-7, the V gene TRBV4-3; D is uncertain. Trimming pared 0 bases from V and 2 bases from J, leaving 11 bases between. This CDR3 has 15 residues. CDR1 and CDR2 (germline): LGHNA, YSLEER. As DNA, the CDR3 is TGCGCCAGCAGCCAAGATGCGTACAGAGCCTACGAGCAGTACTTC. Its translation is CASSQDAYRAYEQYF.

This chain uses TRBV27 with TRBJ1-1; 9 nucleotides align to TRBD1. Unmatched junction bases numbered 15, after V lost 7 bases and J lost 6 bases. There are 16 residues in the CDR3. CDR1 is MNHEY and CDR2 is SMNVEV in the germline V gene (reference sequence). CDR3 loop: CASKLKPGQGFAEAFF. The CDR3 coding sequence is TGTGCCAGCAAGTTGAAACCGGGACAGGGTTTCGCTGAAGCTTTCTTT.

This clone occurred once. The chain recombines TRBV27 with TRBJ2-3, with 8 bases matching TRBD1. This CDR3 is built from 19 residues. V dropped 4 bases and J dropped 0; count of bases not matched to a gene: 15. Germline V gene lookup returns CDR1 MNHEY and CDR2 SMNVEV (reference sequence). The CDR3 DNA reads TGTGCCAGCAGTTATTGGGGGGCAGGGGGCACCTCTAGCACAGATACGCAGTATTTT. Its translation: CASSYWGAGGTSSTDTQYF.

This clone was counted a few times. V usage is TRBV5-4 and J usage is TRBJ2-7, with D tentatively TRBD1 (5 bases). Trimming removed 0 bases at V and 11 bases at J, with 12 bases between. CDR3 length: 12 amino acids. Germline values: CDR1 SGHNT, CDR2 YYREEE (reference sequence). The CDR3 loop is CASSLALGHEYF. The CDR3 region has the DNA TGTGCCAGCAGCTTGGCGCTCGGACACGAGTACTTC.

CDR3 bases: TGCGCCAGCAGCCAACACTCCGGGACAGAATACTACAATGAGCAGTTCTTC. Translation: CASSQHSGTEYYNEQFF. The V gene is TRBV4-3, the J gene TRBJ2-1; 7 bases are shared with TRBD1. This CDR3 comprises 17 residues. J lost 3 bases, V lost 2 bases, and 10 bases had no gene match. Germline-derived CDR1 and CDR2 are LGHNA and YSLEER.

The chain joins TRBV25-1 to TRBJ2-1; possible D gene TRBD1, 5 bases. The germline V and J ends were trimmed by 3 bases and 8 bases, with 11 bases remaining between them. The length of the CDR3 is 13 residues. The germline V gene has CDR1 MGHDK and CDR2 SYGVNS. The CDR3 nucleotides are TGTGCCAGCAGTGATCCTAGGGGCCATGAGCAGTTCTTC. Its translation: CASSDPRGHEQFF.

This chain links TRBV6-1 with TRBJ2-3; 13 positions match TRBD2. With V trimmed by 2 bases and J by 4 bases, 15 bases remained unmatched. Germline V CDR1 and CDR2: MNHNS, SASEGT. The CDR3 sequence is 20 residues long. The CDR3 DNA follows: TGTGCCAGCAGTGAATTTGCCGGACTAGCGGGAGTTTTGTGCCCAGATACGCAGTATTTT. This sequence encodes CASSEFAGLAGVLCPDTQYF.

The rearrangement uses TRBV28 and TRBJ2-5; 7 bases map to TRBD2. Looked up from germline, CDR1 is MDHEN and CDR2 is SYDVKM. The length of the CDR3 is 13 residues. Losses at the gene ends were 6 bases for V and 5 bases for J; bases not matched to a gene: 6. The CDR3 reads CASSRGLVETQYF. CDR3 nucleotide sequence: TGTGCCAGCAGCCGCGGACTAGTGGAGACCCAGTACTTC. Combining the CDR3 with reference TRBV28 and TRBJ2-5 gives the whole variable domain DVKVTQSSRYLVKRTGEKVFLECVQDMDHENMFWYRQDPGLGLRLIYFSYDVKMKEKGDIPEGYSVSREKKERFSLILESASTNQTSMYLCASSRGLVETQYFGPGTRLLVL.

The chain is built from TRBV18 and TRBJ1-2; D possibly corresponds to TRBD1 (6 bases). The CDR3 contains 16 residues. The germline gives CDR1 KGHSH, CDR2 LQKENI. Trimming cost V 0 bases and J 4 bases, with 15 bases left between them. The CDR3 loop is CASSPPVPDRSYGYTF. In DNA, the CDR3 is TGTGCCAGCTCACCACCAGTGCCCGACAGGAGCTATGGCTACACCTTC.

The V gene is TRBV7-9, the J gene TRBJ2-2; tentative D call: TRBD1 (5 bases). The CDR3 sequence is 16 residues long. Trimming shortened V by 4 bases and J by 5 bases, and 17 bases separated the two germline ends. Germline lookup yields CDR1 SEHNR and CDR2 FQNEAQ (reference sequence). CDR3 in amino acids: CASSSDTFRLTGELFF. CDR3 bases: TGTGCCAGCAGCTCGGACACCTTCCGACTTACCGGGGAGCTGTTTTTT.

The chain has TRBV9 and TRBJ2-1, with 7 bases identical to TRBD2. The CDR3 has 15 amino acids. The junction had 4 bases not matched to a gene; V was cut back by 0 bases and J by 4 bases. Germline CDR1 and CDR2: SGDLS and YYNGEE. The CDR3 here is CASSVASGFYNEQFF. The CDR3 DNA follows: TGTGCCAGCAGCGTAGCTAGCGGCTTTTACAATGAGCAGTTCTTC.

The chain is built from TRBV27 and TRBJ2-7; D perhaps matches TRBD1 (6 bases). There are 14 residues in the CDR3. CDR1 is MNHEY, CDR2 SMNVEV, per germline (reference sequence). Trimming cost V 8 bases and J 2 bases, with 16 bases left between them. This chain's CDR3 is CASGSGTSTYEQYF. In DNA form, the CDR3 reads TGTGCCAGCGGATCCGGGACATCTACCTACGAGCAGTACTTC.

This chain joins TRBV6-4 and TRBJ2-1; TRBD2 aligns across 11 bases. Germline V gene data show CDR1 as MRHNA and CDR2 as SNTAGT. This CDR3 spans 21 amino acids. V lost 2 bases to trimming and J lost 5 bases; unmatched junction nucleotides: 20. In nucleotides, the CDR3 is TGTGCCAGCAGTGACCATAAGGAGGCAGGGTTTAGCGGGAGGGCCGACAATGAGCAGTTCTTC. This codes for CASSDHKEAGFSGRADNEQFF.

V gene TRBV28 combines with J gene TRBJ1-5; D not resolved. The length of the CDR3 is 12 residues. Germline V gene sequence: CDR1 MDHEN, CDR2 SYDVKM. Trimming cost V 6 bases and J 3 bases, with 6 bases left between them. The CDR3 protein is CASSQSNQPQHF. The CDR3 coding sequence is TGTGCCAGCAGCCAATCCAATCAGCCCCAGCATTTT. Looking up the rest from reference TRBV28 and TRBJ1-5 gives the full variable domain: DVKVTQSSRYLVKRTGEKVFLECVQDMDHENMFWYRQDPGLGLRLIYFSYDVKMKEKGDIPEGYSVSREKKERFSLILESASTNQTSMYLCASSQSNQPQHFGDGTRLSIL.

The V call is TRBV19, the J call TRBJ2-1, with D tentatively TRBD2 (7 bases). V was shortened by 6 bases and J by 5 bases, with 17 bases between the two germline ends. This CDR3 spans 15 amino acids. Germline assignment: CDR1 LNHDA and CDR2 SQIVND (reference sequence). Written as DNA, the CDR3 is TGTGCCAGTAGGTGTCGGGGGAGGGGGGACAATGAGCAGTTCTTC. As protein: CASRCRGRGDNEQFF.

J is TRBJ2-4 and V is TRBV11-2; D gene ambiguous. The CDR3 spans 17 residues. CDR1 SGHAT and CDR2 FQNNGV come from the germline V gene. The V and J ends lost 2 bases and 5 bases respectively, with 19 bases between them. CDR3 bases: TGTGCCAGCAGCTTACTCAAATTCGACTTGAGAGAAAACATTCAGTACTTC. It encodes CASSLLKFDLRENIQYF.

The chain carries TRBV4-2 and TRBJ1-2, with TRBD1 as a possible D gene (5 bases). The CDR3 sequence is 14 residues long. V lost 5 bases, J lost 0 bases, and 10 bases lay in between. Germline CDR1 is LGHNA and CDR2 is YNFKEQ. DNA of the CDR3: TGTGCCAGCAGCGGCGACAGTACTAACTATGGCTACACCTTC. It codes for CASSGDSTNYGYTF.

The chain joins TRBV28 to TRBJ1-4; 7 nucleotides agree with TRBD1. The V gene's germline CDR1 is MDHEN and CDR2 SYDVKM. V gave up 6 bases and J gave up 4 bases; unmatched junction bases: 8. This CDR3 region has 15 residues. CDR3 sequence reads: CASSIGQAYNEKLFF. The CDR3, as DNA: TGTGCCAGCAGCATTGGACAGGCGTATAATGAAAAACTGTTTTTT.

CDR3 sequence (DNA): TGTGCCAGCAGCTTCTCAGGGATGACAGATACGCAGTATTTT. Translated, it gives CASSFSGMTDTQYF. The rearrangement uses TRBV5-6 and TRBJ2-3; TRBD1 is a possible D gene (5 bases). Deletions cut 2 bases from V and 3 bases from J, with 10 bases between. The germline V gene encodes CDR1 SGHDT and CDR2 YYEEEE. The CDR3 totals 14 residues. Full variable domain (remainder filled in from reference TRBV5-6 and TRBJ2-3): DAGVTQSPTHLIKTRGQQVTLRCSPKSGHDTVSWYQQALGQGPQFIFQYYEEEERQRGNFPDRFSGHQFPNYSSELNVNALLLGDSALYLCASSFSGMTDTQYFGPGTRLTVL.

This clone has just a few counts. The chain recombines TRBV9 with TRBJ2-2; tentative D call: TRBD2 (7 bases). V lost 3 bases and J 6 bases, leaving 12 bases between the germline ends. The CDR3 length is 14 residues. Germline-derived CDR1 and CDR2 are SGDLS and YYNGEE. CDR3 sequence reads: CASSEGGGPGELFF. The CDR3 DNA reads as TGTGCCAGCAGCGAGGGGGGGGGTCCCGGGGAGCTGTTTTTT.

The chain joins TRBV27 to TRBJ1-2; no firm D call. This CDR3 contains 15 residues. CDR1 MNHEY and CDR2 SMNVEV come from the germline V gene (reference sequence). The ends were cut back, 2 bases at V and 4 bases at J, with 14 bases in the middle. CDR3 region: CASSLERSRSYGYTF. The CDR3 DNA is TGTGCCAGCAGTTTAGAAAGGAGCAGAAGCTATGGCTACACCTTC.

The gene calls are TRBV19 and TRBJ2-7; 8 nucleotides line up with TRBD2. Germline V CDR1 and CDR2: LNHDA, SQIVND (reference sequence). Unmatched junction bases numbered 13, after V lost 4 bases and J lost 2 bases. The CDR3 sequence is 17 residues long. CDR3 sequence (DNA): TGTGCCAGTAGTAACCCTCCGGGTAGCGGGGTGGCCTACGAGCAGTACTTC. Its protein is CASSNPPGSGVAYEQYF.

The chain employs TRBV28 and TRBJ2-1; maybe TRBD2 (6 bases). V was shortened by 7 bases and J by 0 bases, with 16 bases between the two germline ends. The CDR3 covers 16 residues. Germline CDR1 reads MDHEN; CDR2 reads SYDVKM. CDR3 DNA sequence: TGTGCCAGCATGGGGGGAGCAGGGCACTCCTACAATGAGCAGTTCTTC. Amino acid sequence: CASMGGAGHSYNEQFF.

The chain couples TRBV19 to TRBJ1-4; no clear D gene. Looked up from germline, CDR1 is LNHDA and CDR2 is SQIVND (reference sequence). V lost 6 bases and J lost 4, with 9 bases in between. The CDR3 contains 13 residues. The CDR3 bases are TGTGCCAGTAGGGCCAGATTTAATGAAAAACTGTTTTTT. This codes for CASRARFNEKLFF.